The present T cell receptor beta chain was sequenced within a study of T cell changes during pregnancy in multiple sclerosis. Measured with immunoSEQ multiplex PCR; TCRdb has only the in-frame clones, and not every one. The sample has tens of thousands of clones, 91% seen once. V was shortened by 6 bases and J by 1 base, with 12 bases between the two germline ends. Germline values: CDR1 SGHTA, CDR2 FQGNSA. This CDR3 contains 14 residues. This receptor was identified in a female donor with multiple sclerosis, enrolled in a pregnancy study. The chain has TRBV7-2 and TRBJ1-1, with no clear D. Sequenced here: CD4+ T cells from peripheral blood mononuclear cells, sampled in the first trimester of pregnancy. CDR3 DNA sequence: TGTGCCAGCAGGAGGGCCCCCGAGAACACTGAAGCTTTCTTT. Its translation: CASRRAPENTEAFF.